One sample yielded the 2 T cell receptor beta chains listed below, sequenced in a study of T cell repertoires and HLA-DP antigens. Produced via immunoSEQ multiplex PCR; TCRdb's table is partial and in-frame only. The data contain approximately 100,000 clones, approximately 86% of them singletons. No antigen has been assigned to these receptors. Sequenced: CD4+ T cells from PBMCs. The receptors were gathered from a man aged 45-65 years in good health and CMV-seronegative.

Written as DNA, the CDR3 is TGTGCCAGCAGCGTTCCGGGGCTAGCGGGAGACAATGAGCAGTTCTTC. It specifies CASSVPGLAGDNEQFF. The gene calls are TRBV7-2 and TRBJ2-1, with 10 bases lining up with TRBD2. Losses at the gene ends were 5 bases for V and 5 bases for J; bases not matched to a gene: 9. This CDR3 is built from 16 residues. CDR1 is SGHTA and CDR2 is FQGNSA in the germline V gene.

The chain has TRBV5-1 and TRBJ1-4; the D is unclear. The CDR3 is made up of 15 amino acids. Between the trimmed V and J ends, which lost 1 base and 0 bases, there was a span of 7 bases. CDR1 SGHRS and CDR2 YFSETQ come from the germline V gene. The CDR3 coding sequence is TGCGCCAGCAGCTTGTTGGCTGCAACTAATGAAAAACTGTTTTTT. It specifies CASSLLAATNEKLFF.